Listed below are T cell receptor beta chains from one sample, sequenced in a study of blood T cell repertoires in COVID-19. Profiled with immunoSEQ multiplex PCR; TCRdb holds only in-frame clones, not every one. The sample has approximately 85,000 clones; 80% to 90% are singletons. The sample comprised peripheral blood. Receptors were obtained from a man in his forties or fifties with active or convalescent COVID-19. The CDR3 runs from the conserved cysteine through the conserved F or W. A D gene is named only where the DNA matches it firmly. Size values are once, few and many counts, or a class for expanded clones, and some rows have none.

clone_size	d_call	v_call	j_call	cdr3_aa	cdr3_nt
.	TRBD2	TRBV7-9	TRBJ2-7	CASSWTSGYEQYF	TGTGCCAGCAGTTGGACTAGCGGCTACGAGCAGTACTTC
.	.	TRBV18	TRBJ1-1	CASSPGYNTEAFF	TGTGCCAGCTCACCGGGCTACAACACTGAAGCTTTCTTT
.	TRBD1	TRBV3-1/TRBV3-2	TRBJ2-4	CASSQGGGDRGKDF	TGTGCCAGCAGCCAAGGTGGGGGGGACAGGGGAAAGGACTTC
.	.	TRBV9	TRBJ2-3	CASSVAQGSTDTQYF	TGTGCCAGCAGCGTAGCTCAGGGAAGCACAGATACGCAGTATTTT
once	.	TRBV27	TRBJ2-5	CANRTVYQETQYF	TGTGCCAACAGGACTGTGTACCAAGAGACCCAGTACTTC
few	.	TRBV6-1	TRBJ2-1	CASSDPAQGFSYNEQFF	TGTGCCAGCAGTGATCCGGCACAGGGTTTCTCCTACAATGAGCAGTTCTTC
.	TRBD2	TRBV27	TRBJ2-1	CASSFYGRSAYNEQFF	TGTGCCAGCAGTTTTTACGGGAGGTCTGCCTACAATGAGCAGTTCTTC
.	TRBD1	TRBV19	TRBJ1-1	CASRSQGTVAFF	TGTGCCAGTAGGTCACAGGGGACGGTAGCTTTCTTT
few	.	TRBV19	TRBJ2-7	CASGVRGNEQYF	TGTGCCAGCGGGGTCAGGGGAAACGAGCAGTACTTC
.	.	TRBV21-1	TRBJ1-5	CASSPETDNPNQPQHF	TGTGCCAGCAGCCCTGAAACCGACAACCCCAATCAGCCCCAGCATTTT
.	.	TRBV10-3	TRBJ1-2	CAISQGTKVEGYTF	TGTGCCATCAGCCAGGGGACAAAAGTAGAAGGCTACACCTTC
.	TRBD1	TRBV4-2	TRBJ1-5	CASSPGGSSNQPQHF	TGTGCCAGCAGCCCAGGGGGATCCAGCAATCAGCCCCAGCATTTT
.	.	TRBV6-2/TRBV6-3	TRBJ2-3	CASSLYCGDTQYF	TGTGCCAGCAGTCTATATTGCGGCGATACGCAGTATTTT
.	TRBD2	TRBV5-1	TRBJ2-7	CASTTSGSYEQYF	TGCGCCAGCACGACTAGCGGCTCCTACGAGCAGTACTTC
.	.	TRBV29-1	TRBJ2-7	CSAGFRGLREQYF	TGCAGCGCCGGGTTCCGCGGTTTAAGAGAGCAGTACTTC
many	.	TRBV4-1	TRBJ1-2	CASSQAVQGLRSGYTF	TGCGCCAGCAGCCAAGCGGTTCAGGGGCTTCGTTCTGGCTACACCTTC
.	TRBD1	TRBV29-1	TRBJ2-2	CSVGQGLSGELFF	TGCAGCGTTGGACAGGGCTTATCCGGGGAGCTGTTTTTT
once	TRBD2	TRBV7-2	TRBJ2-3	CASSISGGASDTQYF	TGTGCCAGCAGCATTAGCGGGGGGGCATCAGATACGCAGTATTTT